Here is one TCR beta chain with its context. The CDR3 extends over 12 amino acids. Germline lookup yields CDR1 PRHDT and CDR2 FYEKMQ (reference sequence). V shed 2 bases and J 9 bases; nucleotides not matched to a gene: 1. A single record per CDR3 protein comes from TCRdb applying MiXCR to the RT-PCR reads. Counted here are more than 600,000 distinct CDR3 sequences, 12% to 15% occurring once; the ten biggest clones make up roughly 3.9%. The chain carries TRBV13 and TRBJ2-1, with 7 bases fitting TRBD2. The receptor was isolated from a female donor in good health, serving as a healthy control. The sample comprised memory CD4+ T cells from blood. The CDR3 spells CASSLTGGEQFF. Here the CDR3 DNA reads TGTGCCAGCAGCTTAACGGGAGGTGAGCAGTTCTTC. The full variable domain, its missing parts supplied by reference TRBV13 and TRBJ2-1, is AAGVIQSPRHLIKEKRETATLKCYPIPRHDTVYWYQQGPGQDPQFLISFYEKMQSDKGSIPDRFSAQQFSDYHSELNMSSLELGDSALYFCASSLTGGEQFFGPGTRLTVL.